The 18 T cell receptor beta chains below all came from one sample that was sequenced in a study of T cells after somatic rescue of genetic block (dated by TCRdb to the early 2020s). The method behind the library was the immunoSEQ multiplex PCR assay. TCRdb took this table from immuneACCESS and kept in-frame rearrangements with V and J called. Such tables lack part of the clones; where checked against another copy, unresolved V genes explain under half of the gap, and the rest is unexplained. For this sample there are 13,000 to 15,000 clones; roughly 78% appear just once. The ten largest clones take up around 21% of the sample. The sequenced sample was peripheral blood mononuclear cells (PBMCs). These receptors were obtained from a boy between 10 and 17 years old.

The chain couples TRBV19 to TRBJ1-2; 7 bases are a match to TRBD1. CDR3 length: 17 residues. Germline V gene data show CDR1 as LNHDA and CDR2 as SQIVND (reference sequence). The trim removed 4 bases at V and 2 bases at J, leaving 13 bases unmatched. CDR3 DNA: TGTGCCAGTAGTACCCAGGGACGAGGGGGCCCAAACTATGGCTACACCTTC. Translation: CASSTQGRGGPNYGYTF.

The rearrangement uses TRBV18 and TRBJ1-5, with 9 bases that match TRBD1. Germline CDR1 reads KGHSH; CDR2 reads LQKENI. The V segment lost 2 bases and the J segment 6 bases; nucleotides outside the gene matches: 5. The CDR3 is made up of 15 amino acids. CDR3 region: CASSPSTGGRQPQHF. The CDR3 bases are TGTGCCAGCTCACCAAGCACAGGGGGCCGTCAGCCCCAGCATTTT. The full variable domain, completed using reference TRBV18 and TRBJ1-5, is NAGVMQNPRHLVRRRGQEARLRCSPMKGHSHVYWYRQLPEEGLKFMVYLQKENIIDESGMPKERFSAEFPKEGPSILRIQQVVRGDSAAYFCASSPSTGGRQPQHFGDGTRLSIL.

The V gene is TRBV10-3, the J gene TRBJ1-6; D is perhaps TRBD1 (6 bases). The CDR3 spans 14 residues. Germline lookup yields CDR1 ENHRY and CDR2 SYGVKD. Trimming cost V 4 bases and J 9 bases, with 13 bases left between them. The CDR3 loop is CAISGQGSSSPLHF. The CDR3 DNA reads TGTGCCATCAGTGGGCAGGGGAGTTCTTCACCCCTCCACTTT.

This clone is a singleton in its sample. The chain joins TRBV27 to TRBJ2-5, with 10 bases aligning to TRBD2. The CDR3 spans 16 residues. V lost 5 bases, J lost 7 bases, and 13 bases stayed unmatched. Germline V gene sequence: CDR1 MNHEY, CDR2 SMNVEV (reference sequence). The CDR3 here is CASSPLWTSGSGTQYF. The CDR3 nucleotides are TGTGCCAGCAGTCCCCTCTGGACTAGCGGTTCAGGGACCCAGTACTTC.

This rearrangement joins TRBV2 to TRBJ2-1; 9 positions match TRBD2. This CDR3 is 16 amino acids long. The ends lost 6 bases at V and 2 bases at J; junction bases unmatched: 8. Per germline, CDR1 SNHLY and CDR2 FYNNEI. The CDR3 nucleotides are TGTGCCAGCAGCCAATTAGCGGGAGCTGCCTACAATGAGCAGTTCTTC. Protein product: CASSQLAGAAYNEQFF.

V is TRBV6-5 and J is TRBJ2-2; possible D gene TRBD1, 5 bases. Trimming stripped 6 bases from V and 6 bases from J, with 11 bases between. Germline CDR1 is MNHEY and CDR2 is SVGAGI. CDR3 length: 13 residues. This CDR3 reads CASSPGYPGELFF. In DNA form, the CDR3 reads TGTGCCAGCAGCCCAGGGTATCCCGGGGAGCTGTTTTTT.

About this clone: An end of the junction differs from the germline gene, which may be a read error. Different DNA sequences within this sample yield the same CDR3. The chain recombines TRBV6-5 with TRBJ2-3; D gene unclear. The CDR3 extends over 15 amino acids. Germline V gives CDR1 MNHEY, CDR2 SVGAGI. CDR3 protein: CASSPLTPSTDTQYF. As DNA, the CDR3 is TGTGCTAGCAGTCCCTTGACGCCTAGCACAGATACGCAGTATTTT.

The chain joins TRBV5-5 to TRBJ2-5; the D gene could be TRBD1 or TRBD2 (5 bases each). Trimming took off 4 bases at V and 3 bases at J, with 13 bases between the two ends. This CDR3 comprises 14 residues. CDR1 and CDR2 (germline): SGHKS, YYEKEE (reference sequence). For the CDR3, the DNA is TGTGCCAGCAGCCTCCTGAGAGGGGAAGAGACCCAGTACTTC. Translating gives CASSLLRGEETQYF.

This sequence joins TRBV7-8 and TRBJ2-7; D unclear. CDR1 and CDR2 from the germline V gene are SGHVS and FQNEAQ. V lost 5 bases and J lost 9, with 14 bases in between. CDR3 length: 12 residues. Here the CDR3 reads CASSLPHSGQYF. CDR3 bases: TGTGCCAGCAGCCTACCCCACAGTGGGCAGTACTTC.

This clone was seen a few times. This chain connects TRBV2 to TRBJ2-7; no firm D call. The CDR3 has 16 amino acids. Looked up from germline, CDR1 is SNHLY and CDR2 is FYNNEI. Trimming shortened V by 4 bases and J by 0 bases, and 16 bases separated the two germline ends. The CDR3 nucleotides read TGTGCCAGCAGTGGTGTTCGGGCCTTTCTCTCCTACGAGCAGTACTTC. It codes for CASSGVRAFLSYEQYF.

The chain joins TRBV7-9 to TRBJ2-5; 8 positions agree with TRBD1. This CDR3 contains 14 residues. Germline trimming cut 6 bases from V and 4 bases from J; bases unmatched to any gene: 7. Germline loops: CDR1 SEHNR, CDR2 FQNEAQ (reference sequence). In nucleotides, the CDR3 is TGTGCCAGCAGTTTGCGTACAGGGGGAGAGACCCAGTACTTC. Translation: CASSLRTGGETQYF.

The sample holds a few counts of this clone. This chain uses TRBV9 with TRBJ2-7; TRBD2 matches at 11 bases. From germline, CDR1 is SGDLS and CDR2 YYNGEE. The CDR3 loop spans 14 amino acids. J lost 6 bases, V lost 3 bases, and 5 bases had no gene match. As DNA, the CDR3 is TGTGCCAGCAGCGGCCTAGCGGGAGGAGCCGAGCAGTACTTC. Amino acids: CASSGLAGGAEQYF.

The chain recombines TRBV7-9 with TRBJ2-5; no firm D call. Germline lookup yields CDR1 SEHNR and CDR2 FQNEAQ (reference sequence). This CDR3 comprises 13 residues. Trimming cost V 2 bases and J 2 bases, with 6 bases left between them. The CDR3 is CASSLFQQETQYF. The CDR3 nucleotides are TGTGCCAGCAGCTTATTCCAGCAAGAGACCCAGTACTTC.

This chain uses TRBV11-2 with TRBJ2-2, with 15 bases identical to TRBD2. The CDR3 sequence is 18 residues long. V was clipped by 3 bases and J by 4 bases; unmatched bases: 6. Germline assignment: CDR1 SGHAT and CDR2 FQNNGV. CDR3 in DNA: TGTGCCAGCAGCTTCGGGACTAGCGGGGGGCCGAGCACCGGGGAGCTGTTTTTT. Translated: CASSFGTSGGPSTGELFF.

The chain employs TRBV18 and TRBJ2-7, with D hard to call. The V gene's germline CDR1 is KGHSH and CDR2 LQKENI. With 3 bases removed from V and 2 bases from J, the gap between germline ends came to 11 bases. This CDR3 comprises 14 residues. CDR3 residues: CASSPTWVPYEQYF. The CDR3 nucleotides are TGTGCCAGCTCACCCACTTGGGTGCCCTACGAGCAGTACTTC.

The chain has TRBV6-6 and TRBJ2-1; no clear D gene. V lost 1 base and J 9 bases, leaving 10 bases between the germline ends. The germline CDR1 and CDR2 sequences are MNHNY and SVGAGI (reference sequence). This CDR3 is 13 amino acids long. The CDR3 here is CASSYWASREQFF. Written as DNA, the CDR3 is TGTGCCAGCAGTTACTGGGCTAGTCGTGAGCAGTTCTTC.

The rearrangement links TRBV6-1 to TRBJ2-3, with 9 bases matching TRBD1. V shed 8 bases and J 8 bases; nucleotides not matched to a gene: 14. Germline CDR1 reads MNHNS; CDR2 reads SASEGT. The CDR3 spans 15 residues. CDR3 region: CASGTGGGVTLTQYF. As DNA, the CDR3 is TGTGCCAGCGGAACAGGGGGCGGGGTGACCCTTACGCAGTATTTT.

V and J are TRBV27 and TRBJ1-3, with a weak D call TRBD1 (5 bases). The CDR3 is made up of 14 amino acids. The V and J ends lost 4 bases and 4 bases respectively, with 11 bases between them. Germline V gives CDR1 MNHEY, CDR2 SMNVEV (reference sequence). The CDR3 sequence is CASSSAGTGNTIYF. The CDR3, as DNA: TGTGCCAGCAGTTCCGCCGGGACGGGAAACACCATATATTTT.